What follows are 21 T cell receptor beta chains derived from one specimen sequenced in a study of chemoradiotherapy in HPV16-positive cancers. Here immunoSEQ multiplex PCR was the method, and the copy in TCRdb shows in-frame clones only, minus some. Of about 29,000 clones listed, about nine tenths are singletons. The sequencing used blood, collected from a patient who underwent chemoradiotherapy. The receptors come from a human donor with HPV-associated anogenital cancer.

The genes are TRBV27 and TRBJ1-5, with 8 bases that match TRBD1. The junction had 3 bases not matched to a gene; V was cut back by 7 bases and J by 4 bases. The CDR3 spans 13 residues. Germline assignment: CDR1 MNHEY and CDR2 SMNVEV (reference sequence). The CDR3 region has the DNA TGTGCCAGCACAGGGGGCTGGAATCAGCCCCAGCATTTT. Amino acids: CASTGGWNQPQHF.

The chain carries TRBV7-9 and TRBJ2-5; unclear D gene. Trimming shortened V by 3 bases and J by 1 base, and 9 bases separated the two germline ends. The length of the CDR3 is 14 residues. Per the germline V gene, CDR1 is SEHNR and CDR2 is FQNEAQ (reference sequence). The CDR3 loop is CASSFLPGQETQYF. The DNA for the CDR3 is TGTGCCAGCAGCTTTTTGCCTGGCCAAGAGACCCAGTACTTC.

The chain joins TRBV6-1 to TRBJ1-1, with TRBD1 as a possible D gene (5 bases). Per the germline V gene, CDR1 is MNHNS and CDR2 is SASEGT. There are 16 residues in the CDR3. Trimming removed 2 bases at V and 1 base at J, with 14 bases between. CDR3 in DNA: TGTGCCAGCAGTGAACCCCGGGGGGTCGGGAACACTGAAGCTTTCTTT. Its protein product is CASSEPRGVGNTEAFF.

V gene TRBV2 combines with J gene TRBJ2-2; D not resolved. With 5 bases removed from V and 5 bases from J, the gap between germline ends came to 9 bases. There are 13 residues in the CDR3. The germline V gene has CDR1 SNHLY and CDR2 FYNNEI. CDR3 loop: CASSLDTTGELFF. The CDR3 DNA reads TGTGCCAGCAGTTTAGACACAACCGGGGAGCTGTTTTTT.

The chain has TRBV18 and TRBJ1-2; no clear D. CDR3 size: 15 residues. Germline CDR1 reads KGHSH; CDR2 reads LQKENI. V was shortened by 2 bases and J by 0 bases, with 10 bases between the two germline ends. CDR3 nucleotide sequence: TGTGCCAGCTCACCATCTGTCCCACCTAACTATGGCTACACCTTC. As protein: CASSPSVPPNYGYTF. Full variable domain (remainder filled in from reference TRBV18 and TRBJ1-2): NAGVMQNPRHLVRRRGQEARLRCSPMKGHSHVYWYRQLPEEGLKFMVYLQKENIIDESGMPKERFSAEFPKEGPSILRIQQVVRGDSAAYFCASSPSVPPNYGYTFGSGTRLTVV.

This clone has a single count. J is TRBJ1-5 and V is TRBV19; D gene uncertain. The V end lost 5 bases, the J end lost 7 bases, and 24 bases lay between the germline ends. The CDR3 sequence is 17 residues long. Germline CDR1 is LNHDA and CDR2 is SQIVND (reference sequence). DNA of the CDR3: TGTGCCAGTAGTCTCGACCTGGGCCCCGGAGGAGTCCAGCCCCAGCATTTT. Its protein product is CASSLDLGPGGVQPQHF.

This chain joins TRBV18 and TRBJ2-3; a weak D match, TRBD2 (6 bases). Per germline, CDR1 KGHSH and CDR2 LQKENI. Between the trimmed V and J ends, which lost 6 bases and 4 bases, there was a span of 20 bases. The CDR3 is made up of 16 amino acids. Written as DNA, the CDR3 is TGTGCCAGCTCCCCCAAAGGGCGGGAACGGGCAGATACGCAGTATTTT. This gives the protein CASSPKGRERADTQYF.

This clone has a handful of counts. The chain couples TRBV4-1 to TRBJ1-1; the D gene is possibly TRBD1 (5 bases). The V and J ends lost 0 bases and 1 base respectively, with 9 bases between them. Germline V gene lookup returns CDR1 MGHRA and CDR2 YSYEKL. There are 15 residues in the CDR3. The CDR3 sequence is CASSQDAGRNTEAFF. The CDR3 DNA is TGCGCCAGCAGCCAAGACGCAGGGAGGAACACTGAAGCTTTCTTT.

V usage is TRBV6-5 and J usage is TRBJ2-7, with no clear D. CDR1 is MNHEY and CDR2 is SVGAGI in the germline V gene. The length of the CDR3 is 11 residues. Trimming pared 6 bases from V and 6 bases from J, leaving 9 bases between. As DNA, the CDR3 is TGTGCCAGCAGCGGGTCACTCGAGCAGTACTTC. Encoded protein: CASSGSLEQYF.

This sequence joins TRBV7-9 and TRBJ1-2; 7 bases match TRBD1. The germline gives CDR1 SEHNR, CDR2 FQNEAQ (reference sequence). The length of the CDR3 is 14 residues. V dropped 0 bases and J dropped 7; count of bases not matched to a gene: 5. The DNA of the CDR3 is TGTGCCAGCAGCTTAGCAGACAGGGTATCTGGCTACACCTTC. Protein sequence: CASSLADRVSGYTF.

This sequence joins TRBV5-4 and TRBJ2-5; D is uncertain. CDR3 size: 13 residues. CDR1 and CDR2 (germline): SGHNT, YYREEE (reference sequence). V was clipped by 5 bases and J by 4 bases, with 12 bases between them. This CDR3 reads CASRETWGETQYF. Written as DNA, the CDR3 is TGTGCCAGCAGGGAGACTTGGGGAGAGACCCAGTACTTC.

The chain employs TRBV9 and TRBJ2-7, with a possible D match to TRBD1 (6 bases). CDR3 size: 14 residues. Trimming removed 0 bases at V and 3 bases at J, with 10 bases between. Germline V gene data show CDR1 as SGDLS and CDR2 as YYNGEE. The DNA for the CDR3 is TGTGCCAGCAGCGTAGCGCAGGGGAACTACGAGCAGTACTTC. This sequence encodes CASSVAQGNYEQYF.

The chain combines TRBV18 with TRBJ1-1, with 9 nucleotides matching TRBD1. The CDR3 consists of 17 residues. Germline lookup yields CDR1 KGHSH and CDR2 LQKENI. V lost 0 bases and J lost 0; bases outside the gene matches: 5. CDR3 in DNA: TGTGCCAGCTCACCACCTCGGACAGGGGTTATGAACACTGAAGCTTTCTTT. Amino acid sequence: CASSPPRTGVMNTEAFF.

The chain links TRBV7-9 to TRBJ2-5; 9 bases align to TRBD1. Germline trimming cut 5 bases from V and 5 bases from J; bases unmatched to any gene: 6. This CDR3 comprises 14 residues. Germline CDR1 is SEHNR and CDR2 is FQNEAQ (reference sequence). The CDR3 spells CASSPWTGEETQYF. Written as DNA, the CDR3 is TGTGCCAGCAGCCCCTGGACAGGGGAGGAGACCCAGTACTTC.

V usage is TRBV7-2 and J usage is TRBJ1-4; TRBD1 might be the D (5 bases). Looked up from germline, CDR1 is SGHTA and CDR2 is FQGNSA. This CDR3 has 15 residues. V lost 2 bases to trimming and J lost 4 bases, with 11 bases between them. The CDR3 reads CASSLTGGGNEKLFF. Written as DNA, the CDR3 is TGTGCCAGCAGCTTAACCGGGGGAGGTAATGAAAAACTGTTTTTT. The variable domain in full, with the rest retrieved from reference TRBV7-2 and TRBJ1-4, is GAGVSQSPSNKVTEKGKDVELRCDPISGHTALYWYRQSLGQGLEFLIYFQGNSAPDKSGLPSDRFSAERTGGSVSTLTIQRTQQEDSAVYLCASSLTGGGNEKLFFGSGTQLSVL.

This clone occurred once. This chain joins TRBV18 and TRBJ2-7; 9 nucleotides align to TRBD1. V dropped 3 bases and J dropped 4; count of bases not matched to a gene: 7. CDR1 and CDR2 (germline): KGHSH, LQKENI. This CDR3 has 15 residues. The CDR3 loop reads CASSPRTGVDYEQYF. In nucleotides, the CDR3 is TGTGCCAGCTCACCCCGGACAGGGGTCGATTACGAGCAGTACTTC.

The chain combines TRBV27 with TRBJ2-3; TRBD2 aligns across 9 bases. The J segment lost 4 bases and the V segment lost 6 bases, leaving 11 bases of the junction unmatched. From germline, CDR1 is MNHEY and CDR2 SMNVEV (reference sequence). The CDR3 totals 16 residues. The CDR3 sequence: CASSPGLASGPDTQYF. CDR3 sequence (DNA): TGTGCCAGCAGCCCGGGACTAGCTTCAGGACCAGATACGCAGTATTTT.

The chain combines TRBV5-5 with TRBJ1-1, with no clear D. CDR3 length: 13 residues. The V and J ends lost 2 bases and 0 bases respectively, with 5 bases between them. From germline, CDR1 is SGHKS and CDR2 YYEKEE (reference sequence). CDR3 coding DNA: TGTGCCAGCAGCTTTAACGTGAACACTGAAGCTTTCTTT. Protein: CASSFNVNTEAFF.

V usage is TRBV30 and J usage is TRBJ1-4; D not certain. The ends were cut back, 1 base at V and 0 bases at J, with 6 bases in the middle. The CDR3 runs to 14 residues. Germline V gene lookup returns CDR1 GTSNPN and CDR2 SVGIG (reference sequence). CDR3 sequence reads: CAWSEGATNEKLFF. The DNA of the CDR3 is TGTGCCTGGAGTGAGGGTGCAACTAATGAAAAACTGTTTTTT.

This clone was recorded once. This rearrangement joins TRBV2 to TRBJ2-5, with 7 bases that match TRBD2. Germline V gives CDR1 SNHLY, CDR2 FYNNEI. J lost 0 bases, V lost 7 bases, and 8 bases had no gene match. This CDR3 is built from 15 residues. Here the CDR3 DNA reads TGTGCCAGCAACCAGTGGGAGGGGTACCAAGAGACCCAGTACTTC. This codes for CASNQWEGYQETQYF.

In its sample, this clone was seen once. The CDR3 nucleotides are TGTGCCTGGAGTATCCAAGAGACCCAGTACTTC. This gives the protein CAWSIQETQYF. The chain has TRBV30 and TRBJ2-5; no firm D call. This CDR3 is 11 amino acids long. Between the trimmed V and J ends, which lost 2 bases and 1 base, there was a span of 2 bases. Germline-derived CDR1 and CDR2 are GTSNPN and SVGIG (reference sequence).